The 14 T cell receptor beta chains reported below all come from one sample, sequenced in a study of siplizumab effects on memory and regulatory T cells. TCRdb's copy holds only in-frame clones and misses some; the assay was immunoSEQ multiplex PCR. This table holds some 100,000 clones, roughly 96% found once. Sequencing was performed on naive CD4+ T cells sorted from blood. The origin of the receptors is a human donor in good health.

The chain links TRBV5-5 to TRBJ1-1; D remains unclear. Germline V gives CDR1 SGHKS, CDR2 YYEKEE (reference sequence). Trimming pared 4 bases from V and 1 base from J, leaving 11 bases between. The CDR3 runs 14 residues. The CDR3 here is CASSPQVPNTEAFF. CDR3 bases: TGTGCCAGCAGCCCCCAGGTGCCGAACACTGAAGCTTTCTTT.

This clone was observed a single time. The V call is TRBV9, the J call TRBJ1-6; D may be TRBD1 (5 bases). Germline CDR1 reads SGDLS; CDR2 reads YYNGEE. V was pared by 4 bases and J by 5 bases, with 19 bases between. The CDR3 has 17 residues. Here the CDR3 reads CASSTDPGGANNSPLHF. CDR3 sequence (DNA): TGTGCCAGCAGCACCGATCCTGGCGGGGCGAATAATTCACCCCTCCACTTT.

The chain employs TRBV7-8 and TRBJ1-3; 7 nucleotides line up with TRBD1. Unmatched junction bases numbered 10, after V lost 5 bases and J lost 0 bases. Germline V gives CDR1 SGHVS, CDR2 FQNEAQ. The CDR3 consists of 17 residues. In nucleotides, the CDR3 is TGTGCCAGCAGCCCCCTAGGACAGGTGATCTCTGGAAACACCATATATTTT. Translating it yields CASSPLGQVISGNTIYF.

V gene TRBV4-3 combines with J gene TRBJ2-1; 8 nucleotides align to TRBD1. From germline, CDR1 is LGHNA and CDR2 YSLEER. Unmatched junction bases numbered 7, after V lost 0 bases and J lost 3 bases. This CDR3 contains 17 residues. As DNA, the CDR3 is TGCGCCAGCAGCCAAGATGGACAGGGATCCGTCTACAATGAGCAGTTCTTC. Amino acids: CASSQDGQGSVYNEQFF.

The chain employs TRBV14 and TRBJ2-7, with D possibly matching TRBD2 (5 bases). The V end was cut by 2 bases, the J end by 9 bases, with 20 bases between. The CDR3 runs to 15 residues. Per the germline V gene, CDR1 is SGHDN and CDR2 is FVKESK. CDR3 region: CASSQTLTSTPGQYF. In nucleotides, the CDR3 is TGTGCCAGCAGCCAAACCCTAACTAGTACCCCCGGGCAGTACTTC.

As DNA, the CDR3 is TGCAGCGTTGAAAAGGGACCCGGGGAGCTGTTTTTT. Translating it yields CSVEKGPGELFF. V usage is TRBV29-1 and J usage is TRBJ2-2; D may correspond to TRBD1 or TRBD2 (5 bases each). Trimming removed 2 bases at V and 6 bases at J, with 7 bases between. This CDR3 is built from 12 residues. Per germline, CDR1 SQVTM and CDR2 ANQGSEA.

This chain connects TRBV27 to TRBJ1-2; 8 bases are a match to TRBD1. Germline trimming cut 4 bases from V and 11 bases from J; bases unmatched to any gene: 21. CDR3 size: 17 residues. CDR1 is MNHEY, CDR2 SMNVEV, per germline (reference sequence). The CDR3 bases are TGTGCCAGCAGTTCAACGTCGATAGGGACAGGACTCCGAGGTTACACCTTC. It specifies CASSSTSIGTGLRGYTF.

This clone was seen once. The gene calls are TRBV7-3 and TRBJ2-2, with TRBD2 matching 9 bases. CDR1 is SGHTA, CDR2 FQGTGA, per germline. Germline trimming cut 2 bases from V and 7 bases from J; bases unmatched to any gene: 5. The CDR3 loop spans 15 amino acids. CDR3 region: CASSLEGTSYGELFF. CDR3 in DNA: TGTGCCAGCAGCTTAGAGGGGACTAGCTACGGGGAGCTGTTTTTT.

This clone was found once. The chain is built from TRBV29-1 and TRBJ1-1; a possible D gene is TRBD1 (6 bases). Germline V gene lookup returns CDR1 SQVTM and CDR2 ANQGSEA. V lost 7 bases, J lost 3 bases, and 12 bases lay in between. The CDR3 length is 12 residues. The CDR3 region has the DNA TGCAGCGCGGGGGGCGCGGACACTGAAGCTTTCTTT. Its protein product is CSAGGADTEAFF.

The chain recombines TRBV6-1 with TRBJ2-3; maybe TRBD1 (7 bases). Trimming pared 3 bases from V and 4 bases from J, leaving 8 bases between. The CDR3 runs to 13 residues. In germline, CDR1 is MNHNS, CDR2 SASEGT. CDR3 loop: CASSDRGADTQYF. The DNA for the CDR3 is TGTGCCAGCAGTGACAGGGGGGCAGATACGCAGTATTTT.

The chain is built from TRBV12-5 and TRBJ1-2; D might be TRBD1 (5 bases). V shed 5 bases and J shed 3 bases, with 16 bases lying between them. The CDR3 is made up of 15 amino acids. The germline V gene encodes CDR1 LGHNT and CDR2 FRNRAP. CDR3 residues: CASGPNPGLYYGYTF. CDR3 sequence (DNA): TGTGCTAGTGGTCCAAACCCGGGACTATACTATGGCTACACCTTC.

The CDR3 DNA reads as TGTGCCAGCAGAGGACTAGCGGGGGTCGGTGAGCAGTTCTTC. Translated, it gives CASRGLAGVGEQFF. The gene calls are TRBV2 and TRBJ2-1; 13 bases align to TRBD2. V was clipped by 6 bases and J by 9 bases; unmatched bases: 5. Per the germline V gene, CDR1 is SNHLY and CDR2 is FYNNEI. The CDR3 contains 14 residues.

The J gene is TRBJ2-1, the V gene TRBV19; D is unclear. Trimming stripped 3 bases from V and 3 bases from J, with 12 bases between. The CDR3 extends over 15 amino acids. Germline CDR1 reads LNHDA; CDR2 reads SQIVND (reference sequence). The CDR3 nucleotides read TGTGCCAGTAGTATGGGAATAGAACTCTACAATGAGCAGTTCTTC. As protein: CASSMGIELYNEQFF.

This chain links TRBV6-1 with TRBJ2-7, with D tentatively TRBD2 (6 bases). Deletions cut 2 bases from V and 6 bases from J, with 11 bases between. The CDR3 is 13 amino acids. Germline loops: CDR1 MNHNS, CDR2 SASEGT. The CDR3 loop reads CASSESGGFEQYF. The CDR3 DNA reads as TGTGCCAGCAGTGAAAGTGGAGGGTTCGAGCAGTACTTC.